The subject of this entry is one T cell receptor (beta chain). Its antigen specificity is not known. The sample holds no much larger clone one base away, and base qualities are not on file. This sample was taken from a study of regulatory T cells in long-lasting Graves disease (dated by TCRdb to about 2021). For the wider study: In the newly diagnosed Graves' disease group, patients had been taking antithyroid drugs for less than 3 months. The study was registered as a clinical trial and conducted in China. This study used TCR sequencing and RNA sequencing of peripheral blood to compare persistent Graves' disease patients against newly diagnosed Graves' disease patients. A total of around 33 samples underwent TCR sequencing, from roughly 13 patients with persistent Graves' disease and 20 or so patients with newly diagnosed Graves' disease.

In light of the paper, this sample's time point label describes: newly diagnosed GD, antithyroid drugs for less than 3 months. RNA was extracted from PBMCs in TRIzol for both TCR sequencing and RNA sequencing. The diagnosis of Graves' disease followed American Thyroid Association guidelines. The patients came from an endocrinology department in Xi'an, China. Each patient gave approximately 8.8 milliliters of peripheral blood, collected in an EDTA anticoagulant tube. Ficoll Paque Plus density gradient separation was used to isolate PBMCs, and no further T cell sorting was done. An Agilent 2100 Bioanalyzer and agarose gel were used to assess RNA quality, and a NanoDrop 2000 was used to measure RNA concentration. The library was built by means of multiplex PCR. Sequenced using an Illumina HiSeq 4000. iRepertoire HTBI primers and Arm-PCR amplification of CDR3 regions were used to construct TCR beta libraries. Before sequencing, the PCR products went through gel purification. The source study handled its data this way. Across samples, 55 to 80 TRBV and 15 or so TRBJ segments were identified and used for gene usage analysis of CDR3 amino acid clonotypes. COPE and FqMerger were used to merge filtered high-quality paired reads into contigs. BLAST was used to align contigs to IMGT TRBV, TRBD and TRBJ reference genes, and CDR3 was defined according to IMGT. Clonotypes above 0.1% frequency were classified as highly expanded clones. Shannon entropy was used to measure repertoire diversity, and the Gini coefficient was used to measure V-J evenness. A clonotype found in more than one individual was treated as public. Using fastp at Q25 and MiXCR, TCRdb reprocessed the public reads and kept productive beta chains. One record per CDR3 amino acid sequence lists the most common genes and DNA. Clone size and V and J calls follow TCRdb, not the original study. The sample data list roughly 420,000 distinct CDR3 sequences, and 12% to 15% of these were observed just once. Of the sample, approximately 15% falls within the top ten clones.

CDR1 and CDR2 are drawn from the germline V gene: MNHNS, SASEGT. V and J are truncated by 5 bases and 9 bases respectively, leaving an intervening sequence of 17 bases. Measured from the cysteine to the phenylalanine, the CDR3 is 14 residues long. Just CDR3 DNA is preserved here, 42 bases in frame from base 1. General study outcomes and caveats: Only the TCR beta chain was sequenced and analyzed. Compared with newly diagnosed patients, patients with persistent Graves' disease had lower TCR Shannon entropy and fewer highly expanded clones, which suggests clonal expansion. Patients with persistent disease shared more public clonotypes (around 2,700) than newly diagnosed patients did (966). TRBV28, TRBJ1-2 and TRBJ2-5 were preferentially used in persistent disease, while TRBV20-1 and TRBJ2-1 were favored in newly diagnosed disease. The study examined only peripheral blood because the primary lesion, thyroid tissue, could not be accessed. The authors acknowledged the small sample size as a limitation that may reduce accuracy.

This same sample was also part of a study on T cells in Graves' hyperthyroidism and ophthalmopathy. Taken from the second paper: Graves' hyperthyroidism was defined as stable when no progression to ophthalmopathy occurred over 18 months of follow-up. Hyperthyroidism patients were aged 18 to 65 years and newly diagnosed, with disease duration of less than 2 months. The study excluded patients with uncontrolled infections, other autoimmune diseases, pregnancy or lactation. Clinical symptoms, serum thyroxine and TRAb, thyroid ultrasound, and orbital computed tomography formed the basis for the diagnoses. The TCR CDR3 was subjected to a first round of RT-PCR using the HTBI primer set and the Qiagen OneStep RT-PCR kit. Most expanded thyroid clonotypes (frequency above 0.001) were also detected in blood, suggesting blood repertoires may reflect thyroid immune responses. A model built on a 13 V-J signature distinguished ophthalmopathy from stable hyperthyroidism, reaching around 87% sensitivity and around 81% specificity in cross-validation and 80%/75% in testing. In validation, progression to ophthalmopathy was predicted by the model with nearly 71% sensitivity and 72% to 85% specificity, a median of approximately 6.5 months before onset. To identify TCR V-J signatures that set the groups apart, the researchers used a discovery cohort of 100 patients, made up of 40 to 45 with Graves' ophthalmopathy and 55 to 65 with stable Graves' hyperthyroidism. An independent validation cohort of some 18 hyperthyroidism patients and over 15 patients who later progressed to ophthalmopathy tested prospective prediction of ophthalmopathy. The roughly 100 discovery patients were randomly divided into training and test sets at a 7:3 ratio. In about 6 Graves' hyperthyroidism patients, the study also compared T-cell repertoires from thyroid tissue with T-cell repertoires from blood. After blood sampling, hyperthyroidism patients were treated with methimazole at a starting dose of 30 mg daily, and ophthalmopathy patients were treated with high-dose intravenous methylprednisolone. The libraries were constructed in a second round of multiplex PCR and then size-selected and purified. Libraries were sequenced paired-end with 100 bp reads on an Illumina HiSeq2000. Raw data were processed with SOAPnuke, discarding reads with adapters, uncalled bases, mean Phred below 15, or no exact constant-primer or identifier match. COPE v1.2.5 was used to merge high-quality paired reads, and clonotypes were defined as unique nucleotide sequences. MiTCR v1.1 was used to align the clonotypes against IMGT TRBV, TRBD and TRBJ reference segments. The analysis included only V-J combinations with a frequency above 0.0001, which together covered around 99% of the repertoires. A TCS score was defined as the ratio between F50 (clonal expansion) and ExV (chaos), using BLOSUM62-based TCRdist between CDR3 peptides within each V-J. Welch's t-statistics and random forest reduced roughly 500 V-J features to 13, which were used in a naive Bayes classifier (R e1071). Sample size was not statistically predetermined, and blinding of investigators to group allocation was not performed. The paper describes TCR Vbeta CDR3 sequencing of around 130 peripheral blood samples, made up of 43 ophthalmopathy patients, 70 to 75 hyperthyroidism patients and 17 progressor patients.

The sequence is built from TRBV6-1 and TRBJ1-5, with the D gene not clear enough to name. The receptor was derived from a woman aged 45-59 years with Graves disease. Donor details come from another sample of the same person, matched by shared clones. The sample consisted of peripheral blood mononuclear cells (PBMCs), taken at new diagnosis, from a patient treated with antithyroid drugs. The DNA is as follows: TGTGCCAGCAGTACCGGGCCCCCCTTAGGGCCCCAGCATTTT. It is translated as CASSTGPPLGPQHF.